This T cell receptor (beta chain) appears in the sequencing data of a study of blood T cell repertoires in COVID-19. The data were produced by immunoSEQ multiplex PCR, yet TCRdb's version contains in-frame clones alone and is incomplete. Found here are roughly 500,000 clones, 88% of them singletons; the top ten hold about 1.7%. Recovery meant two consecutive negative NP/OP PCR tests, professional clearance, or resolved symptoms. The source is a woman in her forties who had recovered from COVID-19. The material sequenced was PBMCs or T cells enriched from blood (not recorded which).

CDR3 DNA: TGTGCCAGCAGTTTATCTCCAGCGAACAATGAGCAGTTCTTC. This encodes CASSLSPANNEQFF. The chain employs TRBV27 and TRBJ2-1; D is undetermined. V lost 0 bases and J lost 5, with 8 bases in between. This CDR3 contains 14 residues. Looked up from germline, CDR1 is MNHEY and CDR2 is SMNVEV (reference sequence).